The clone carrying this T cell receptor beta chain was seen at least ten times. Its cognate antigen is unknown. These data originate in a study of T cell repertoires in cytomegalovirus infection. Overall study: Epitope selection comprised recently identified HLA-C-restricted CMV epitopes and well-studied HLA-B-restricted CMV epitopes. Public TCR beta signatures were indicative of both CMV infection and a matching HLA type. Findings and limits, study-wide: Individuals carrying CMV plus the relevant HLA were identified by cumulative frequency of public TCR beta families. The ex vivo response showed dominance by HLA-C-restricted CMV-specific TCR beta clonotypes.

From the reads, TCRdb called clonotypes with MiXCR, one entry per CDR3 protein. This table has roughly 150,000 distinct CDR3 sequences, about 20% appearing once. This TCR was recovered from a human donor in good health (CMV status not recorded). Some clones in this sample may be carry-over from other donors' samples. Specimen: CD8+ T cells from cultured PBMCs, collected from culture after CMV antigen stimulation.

The CDR3 bases are TGTGCCAGCAGCTCCAGGAGGGACAGCCGCTACAATGAGCAGTTCTTC. Amino acids: CASSSRRDSRYNEQFF. The chain uses TRBV7-9 and TRBJ2-1, with D tentatively TRBD1 (7 bases). Trimming removed 4 bases at V and 3 bases at J, with 16 bases between. The V gene's germline CDR1 is SEHNR and CDR2 FQNEAQ (reference sequence). The CDR3 is 16 residues long.